This T cell receptor (beta chain) was sequenced during a study of tumor-infiltrating lymphocytes in primary liver carcinoma. As to this clonotype: The antigen is unknown. This may stem from a read error, because a much larger clone lies one nucleotide away.

RNA and DNA were co-extracted from about 20-30 mg of unsorted bulk tissue. Chronic HBV infection was present in the patients, who were treatment-naive. Study-wide findings and caveats: Whereas tumor region pairs overlapped more, tumor-adjacent and tumor-blood pairs overlapped less.

V lost 5 bases and J 7 bases, leaving 11 bases between the germline ends. Looked up from germline, CDR1 is SEHNR and CDR2 is FQNEAQ (reference sequence). The CDR3 is made up of 13 amino acids. A primer matching the constant region was used to make TCR beta cDNA from 500 to 650 ng of total RNA. Generation of the TCR beta libraries relied on three nested multiplex PCR rounds using slightly modified ARM-PCR. Primers for the first two PCR rounds were TRBV1-TRBV30 forward primers and a C-beta reverse primer (about 9 cycles per round). TCRdb called the multiplex PCR reads again in MiXCR, with one record for every CDR3 protein. This table holds 90,000 to 100,000 distinct CDR3 sequences, roughly 69% found once.

The source of this sequence is a woman aged 55 to 70 with primary liver carcinoma and hepatitis B virus infection. Source material: liver tumor tissue from sampling region 5. As for subset: tumor region T5, tumor centre. The rearrangement uses TRBV7-9 and TRBJ2-2; D perhaps matches TRBD1 (6 bases). The CDR3 spells CASSIQQGGELFF. DNA of the CDR3: TGTGCCAGCAGCATCCAACAGGGCGGGGAGCTGTTTTTT. Full variable domain (outside the CDR3, taken from reference TRBV7-9 and TRBJ2-2): DTGVSQNPRHKITKRGQNVTFRCDPISEHNRLYWYRQTLGQGPEFLTYFQNEAQLEKSRLLSDRFSAERPKGSFSTLEIQRTEQGDSAMYLCASSIQQGGELFFGEGSRLTVL.